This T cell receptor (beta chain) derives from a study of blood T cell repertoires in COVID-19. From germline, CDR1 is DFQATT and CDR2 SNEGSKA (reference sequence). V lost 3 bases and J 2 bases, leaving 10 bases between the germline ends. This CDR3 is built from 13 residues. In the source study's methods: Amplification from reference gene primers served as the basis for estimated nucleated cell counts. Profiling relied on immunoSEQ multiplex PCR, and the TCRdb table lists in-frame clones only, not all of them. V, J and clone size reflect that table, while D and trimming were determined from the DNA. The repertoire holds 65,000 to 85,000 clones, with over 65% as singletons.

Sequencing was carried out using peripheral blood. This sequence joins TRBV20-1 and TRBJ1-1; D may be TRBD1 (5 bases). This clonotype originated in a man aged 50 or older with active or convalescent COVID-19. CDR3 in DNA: TGCAGTGCTAGTTGGAGGGGCAACACTGAAGCTTTCTTT. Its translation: CSASWRGNTEAFF.